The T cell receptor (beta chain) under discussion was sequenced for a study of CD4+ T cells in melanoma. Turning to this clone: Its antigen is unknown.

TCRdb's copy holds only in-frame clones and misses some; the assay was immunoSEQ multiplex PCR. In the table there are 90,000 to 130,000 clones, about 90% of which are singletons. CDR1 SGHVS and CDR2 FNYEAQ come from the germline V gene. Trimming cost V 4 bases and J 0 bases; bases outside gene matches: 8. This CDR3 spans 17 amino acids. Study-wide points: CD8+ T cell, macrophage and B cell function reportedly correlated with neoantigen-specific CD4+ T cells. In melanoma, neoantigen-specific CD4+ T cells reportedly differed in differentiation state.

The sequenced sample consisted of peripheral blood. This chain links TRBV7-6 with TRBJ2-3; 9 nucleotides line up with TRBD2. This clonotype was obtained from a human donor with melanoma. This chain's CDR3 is CASSSWTSASSTDTQYF. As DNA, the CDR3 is TGTGCCAGCAGCTCCTGGACTAGCGCCTCTAGCACAGATACGCAGTATTTT.